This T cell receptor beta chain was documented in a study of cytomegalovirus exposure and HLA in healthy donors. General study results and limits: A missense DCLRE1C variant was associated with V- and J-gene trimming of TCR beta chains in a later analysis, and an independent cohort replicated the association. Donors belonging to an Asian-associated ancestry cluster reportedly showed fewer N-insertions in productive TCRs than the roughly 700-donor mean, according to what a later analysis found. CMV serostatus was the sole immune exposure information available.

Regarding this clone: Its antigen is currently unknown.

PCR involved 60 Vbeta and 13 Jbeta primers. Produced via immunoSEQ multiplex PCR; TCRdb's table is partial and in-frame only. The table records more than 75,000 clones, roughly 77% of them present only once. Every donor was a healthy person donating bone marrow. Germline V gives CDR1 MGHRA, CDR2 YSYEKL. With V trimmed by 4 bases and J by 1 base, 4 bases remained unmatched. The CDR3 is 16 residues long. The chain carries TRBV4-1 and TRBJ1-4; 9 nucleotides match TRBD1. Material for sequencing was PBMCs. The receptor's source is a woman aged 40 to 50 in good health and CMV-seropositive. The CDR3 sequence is CASSRTGDGTNEKLFF. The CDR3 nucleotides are TGCGCCAGCAGCCGGACAGGGGATGGAACTAATGAAAAACTGTTTTTT.